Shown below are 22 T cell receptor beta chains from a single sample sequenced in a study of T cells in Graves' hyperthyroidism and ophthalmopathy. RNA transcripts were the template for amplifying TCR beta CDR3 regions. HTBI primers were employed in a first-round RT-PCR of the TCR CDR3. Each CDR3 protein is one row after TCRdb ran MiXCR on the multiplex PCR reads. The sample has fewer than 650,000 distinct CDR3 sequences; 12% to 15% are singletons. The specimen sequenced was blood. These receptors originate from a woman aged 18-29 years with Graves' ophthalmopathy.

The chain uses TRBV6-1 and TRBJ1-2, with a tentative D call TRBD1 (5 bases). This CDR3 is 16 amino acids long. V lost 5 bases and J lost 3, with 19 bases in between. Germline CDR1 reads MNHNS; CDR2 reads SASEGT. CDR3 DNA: TGTGCCAGCAGTCCGGGGACCGCGGGCGTATACTATGGCTACACCTTC. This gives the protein CASSPGTAGVYYGYTF.

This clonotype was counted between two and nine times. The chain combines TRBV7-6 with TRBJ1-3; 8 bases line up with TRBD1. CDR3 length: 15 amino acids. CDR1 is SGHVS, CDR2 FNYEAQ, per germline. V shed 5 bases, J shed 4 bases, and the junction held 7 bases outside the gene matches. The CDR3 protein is CASSRRQGAGNTIYF. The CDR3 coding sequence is TGTGCCAGCAGCCGCCGGCAGGGGGCCGGAAACACCATATATTTT.

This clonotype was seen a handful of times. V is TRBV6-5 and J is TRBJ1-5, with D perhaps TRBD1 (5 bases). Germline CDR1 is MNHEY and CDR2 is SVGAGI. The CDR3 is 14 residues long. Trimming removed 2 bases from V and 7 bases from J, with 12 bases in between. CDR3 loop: CASSYGRAEQPQHF. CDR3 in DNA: TGTGCCAGCAGTTACGGCAGGGCCGAGCAGCCCCAGCATTTT.

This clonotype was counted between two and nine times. The CDR3: CSAILMREGSGNEQFF. The DNA of the CDR3 is TGCAGTGCTATCCTAATGAGGGAGGGCTCAGGCAATGAGCAGTTCTTC. J is TRBJ2-1 and V is TRBV20-1, with 7 bases matching TRBD2. CDR1 and CDR2 (germline): DFQATT, SNEGSKA (reference sequence). The CDR3 is 16 amino acids. The V gene end was trimmed by 4 bases and the J gene end by 6 bases; junction bases not matched to a gene: 15.

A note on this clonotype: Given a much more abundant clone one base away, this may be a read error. This chain's CDR3 is CVSSLGLAGGYYEQYF. CDR3 in DNA: TGTGTCAGCAGCTTAGGGCTAGCGGGAGGGTACTACGAGCAGTACTTC. This chain connects TRBV7-8 to TRBJ2-7; 12 nucleotides match TRBD2. CDR1 and CDR2 (germline): SGHVS, FQNEAQ. This CDR3 is 16 amino acids long.

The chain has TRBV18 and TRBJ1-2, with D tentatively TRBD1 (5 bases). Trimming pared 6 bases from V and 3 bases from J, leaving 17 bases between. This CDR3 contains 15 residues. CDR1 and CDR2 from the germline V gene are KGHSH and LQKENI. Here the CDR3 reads CASSYGTEIYYGYTF. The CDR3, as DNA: TGTGCCAGCTCTTATGGGACGGAAATCTACTATGGCTACACCTTC. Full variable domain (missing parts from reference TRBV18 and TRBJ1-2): NAGVMQNPRHLVRRRGQEARLRCSPMKGHSHVYWYRQLPEEGLKFMVYLQKENIIDESGMPKERFSAEFPKEGPSILRIQQVVRGDSAAYFCASSYGTEIYYGYTFGSGTRLTVV.

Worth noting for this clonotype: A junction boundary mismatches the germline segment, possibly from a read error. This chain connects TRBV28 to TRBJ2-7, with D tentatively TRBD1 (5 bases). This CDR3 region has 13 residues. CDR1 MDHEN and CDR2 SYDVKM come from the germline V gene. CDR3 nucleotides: TGTGCCAGCAGGGGAACAGGCTCCTACGAGCAGTGCTTC. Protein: CASRGTGSYEQCF.

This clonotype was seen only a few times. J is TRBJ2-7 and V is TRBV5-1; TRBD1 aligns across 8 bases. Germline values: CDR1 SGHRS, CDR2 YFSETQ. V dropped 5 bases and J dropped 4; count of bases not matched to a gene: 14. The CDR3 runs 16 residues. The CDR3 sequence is CASSSRTGPLGYEQYF. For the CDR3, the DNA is TGCGCCAGCAGTTCCCGGACAGGGCCCTTGGGATACGAGCAGTACTTC. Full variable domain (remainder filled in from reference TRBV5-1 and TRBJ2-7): KAGVTQTPRYLIKTRGQQVTLSCSPISGHRSVSWYQQTPGQGLQFLFEYFSETQRNKGNFPGRFSGRQFSNSRSEMNVSTLELGDSALYLCASSSRTGPLGYEQYFGPGTRLTVT.

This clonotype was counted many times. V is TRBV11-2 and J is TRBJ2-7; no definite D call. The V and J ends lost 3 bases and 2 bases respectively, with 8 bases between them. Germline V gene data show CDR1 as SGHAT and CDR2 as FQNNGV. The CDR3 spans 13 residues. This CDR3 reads CASSFGFPYEQYF. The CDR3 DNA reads TGTGCCAGCAGCTTTGGTTTTCCCTACGAGCAGTACTTC.

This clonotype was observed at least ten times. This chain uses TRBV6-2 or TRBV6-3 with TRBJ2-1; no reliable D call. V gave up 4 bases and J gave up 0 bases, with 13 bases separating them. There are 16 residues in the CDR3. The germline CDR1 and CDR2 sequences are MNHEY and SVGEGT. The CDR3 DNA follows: TGTGCCAGCAGTTCTCCCCACCGGAGCTCCTACAATGAGCAGTTCTTC. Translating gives CASSSPHRSSYNEQFF.

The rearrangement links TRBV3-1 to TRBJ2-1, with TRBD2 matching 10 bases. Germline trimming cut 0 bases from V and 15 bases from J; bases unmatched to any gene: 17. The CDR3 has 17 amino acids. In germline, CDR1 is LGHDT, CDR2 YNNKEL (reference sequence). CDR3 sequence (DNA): TGTGCCAGCAGCCAAGATACGGGGGCTAGCGGGAGCCCTCCACGGTTCTTC. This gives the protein CASSQDTGASGSPPRFF.

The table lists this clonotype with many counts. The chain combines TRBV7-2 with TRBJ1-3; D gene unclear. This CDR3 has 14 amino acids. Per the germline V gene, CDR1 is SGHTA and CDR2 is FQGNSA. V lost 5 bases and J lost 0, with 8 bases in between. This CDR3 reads CASSVGNSGNTIYF. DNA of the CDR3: TGTGCCAGCAGCGTCGGGAACTCTGGAAACACCATATATTTT.

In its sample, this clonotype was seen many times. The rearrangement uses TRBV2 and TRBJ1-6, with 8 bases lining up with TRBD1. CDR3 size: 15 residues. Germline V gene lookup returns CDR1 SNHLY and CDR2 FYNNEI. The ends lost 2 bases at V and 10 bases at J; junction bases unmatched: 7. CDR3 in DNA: TGTGCCAGCAGTGAAACCGGACAGGGCGGCTCACCCCTCCACTTT. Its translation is CASSETGQGGSPLHF. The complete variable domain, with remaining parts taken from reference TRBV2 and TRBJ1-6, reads EPEVTQTPSHQVTQMGQEVILRCVPISNHLYFYWYRQILGQKVEFLVSFYNNEISEKSEIFDDQFSVERPDGSNFTLKIRSTKLEDSAMYFCASSETGQGGSPLHFGNGTRLTVT.

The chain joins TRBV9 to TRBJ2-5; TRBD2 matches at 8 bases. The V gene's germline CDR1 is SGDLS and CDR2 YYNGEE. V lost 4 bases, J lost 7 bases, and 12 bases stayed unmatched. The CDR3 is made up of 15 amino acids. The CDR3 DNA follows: TGTGCCAGCAGCCCCCCAGCGGGAGCCTCAGGGACCCAGTACTTC. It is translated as CASSPPAGASGTQYF. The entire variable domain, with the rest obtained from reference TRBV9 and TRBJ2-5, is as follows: DSGVTQTPKHLITATGQRVTLRCSPRSGDLSVYWYQQSLDQGLQFLIQYYNGEERAKGNILERFSAQQFPDLHSELNLSSLELGDSALYFCASSPPAGASGTQYFGPGTRLLVL.

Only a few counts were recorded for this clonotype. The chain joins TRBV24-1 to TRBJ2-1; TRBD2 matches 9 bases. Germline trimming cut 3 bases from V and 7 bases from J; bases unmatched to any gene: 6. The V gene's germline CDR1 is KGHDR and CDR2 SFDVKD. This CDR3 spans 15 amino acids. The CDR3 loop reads CATSDLGGRANEQFF. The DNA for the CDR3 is TGTGCCACCAGTGATCTCGGCGGGAGGGCGAATGAGCAGTTCTTC.

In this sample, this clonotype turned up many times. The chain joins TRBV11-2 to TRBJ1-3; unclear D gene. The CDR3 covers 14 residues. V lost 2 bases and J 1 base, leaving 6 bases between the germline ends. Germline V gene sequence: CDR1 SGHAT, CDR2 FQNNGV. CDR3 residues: CASSLYMSGNTIYF. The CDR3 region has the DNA TGTGCCAGCAGCTTATATATGTCTGGAAACACCATATATTTT.

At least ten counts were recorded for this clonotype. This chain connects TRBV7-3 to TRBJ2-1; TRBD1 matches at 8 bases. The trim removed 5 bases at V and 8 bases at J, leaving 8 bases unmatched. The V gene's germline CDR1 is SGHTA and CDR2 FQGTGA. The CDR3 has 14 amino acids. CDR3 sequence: CASSPGGRGDEQFF. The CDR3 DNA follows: TGTGCCAGCAGCCCAGGGGGCCGAGGGGATGAGCAGTTCTTC.

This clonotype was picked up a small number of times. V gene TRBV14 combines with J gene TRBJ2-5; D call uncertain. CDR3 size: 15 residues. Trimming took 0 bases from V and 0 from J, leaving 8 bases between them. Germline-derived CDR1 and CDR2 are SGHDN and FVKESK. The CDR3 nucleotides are TGTGCCAGCAGCCAAGAAATGGCGGACCAAGAGACCCAGTACTTC. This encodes CASSQEMADQETQYF.

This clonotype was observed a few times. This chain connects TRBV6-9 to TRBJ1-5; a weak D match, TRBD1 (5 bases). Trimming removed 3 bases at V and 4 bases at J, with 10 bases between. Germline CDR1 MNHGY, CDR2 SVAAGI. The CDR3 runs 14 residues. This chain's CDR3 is CASSYGRANQPQHF. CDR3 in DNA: TGTGCCAGCAGTTACGGCAGGGCGAATCAGCCCCAGCATTTT.

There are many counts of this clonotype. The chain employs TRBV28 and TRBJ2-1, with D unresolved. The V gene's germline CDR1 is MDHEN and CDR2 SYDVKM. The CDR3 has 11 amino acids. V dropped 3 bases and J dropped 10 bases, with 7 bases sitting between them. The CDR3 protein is CASSLGREQFF. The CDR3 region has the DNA TGTGCCAGCAGTTTGGGCAGAGAGCAGTTCTTC.

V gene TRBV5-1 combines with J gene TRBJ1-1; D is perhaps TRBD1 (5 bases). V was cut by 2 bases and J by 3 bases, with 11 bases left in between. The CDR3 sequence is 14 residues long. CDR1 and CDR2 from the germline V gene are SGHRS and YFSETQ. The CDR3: CASSLEGRDTEAFF. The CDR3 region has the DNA TGCGCCAGCAGCTTAGAGGGGAGGGACACTGAAGCTTTCTTT.

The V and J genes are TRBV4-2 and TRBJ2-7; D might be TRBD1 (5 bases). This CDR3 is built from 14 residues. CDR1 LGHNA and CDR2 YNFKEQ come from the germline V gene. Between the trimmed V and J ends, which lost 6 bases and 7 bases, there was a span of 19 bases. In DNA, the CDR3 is TGTGCCAGCAGAAGAAAGGGGTCCATGGGGGAGCAGTACTTC. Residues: CASRRKGSMGEQYF.